Reported below is one TCR beta chain. This clone is termed medium-sized (0.01 to 0.1%). Its target antigen remains unknown. Base qualities are not recorded, but no much larger clone differs from it by a single base. The data were obtained in a study of T cells in tumors after PD-1 blockade (dated 2019 in TCRdb). At the level of the whole study: Exclusion criteria were prior checkpoint blockade, use of systemic immunosuppressants, or recent radiotherapy or other anti-cancer therapy within 4 weeks. Some patients also continued taking vismodegib 150 mg daily during anti-PD-1 treatment. Tumor samples averaged about 26,000 TCR templates (range about 550-99,264) and 6,041 unique clonotypes, roughly 20-fold deeper than single-cell TCR sequencing. Paired single-cell RNA and TCR sequencing was done in the study on site-matched tumors from patients with BCC or SCC, both before and after anti-PD-1 therapy. Clinical response was assessed using RECIST version 1.1.

CDR1 and CDR2, looked up from the germline V gene, are SGHTA and FQGTGA. V sheds 2 bases and J sheds 2 bases, leaving 8 bases between their ends. The CDR3, from cysteine to phenylalanine, totals 14 residues. The DNA shown is the 42-base CDR3, in frame from base 1. The immunoSEQ platform was used to carry out deep TCRbeta sequencing. For the original study's pipeline: For further analysis, only productive rearrangements were exported out of the immunoSEQ Analyzer. A two-sided binomial test at Bonferroni-corrected P below 0.01 was used to call clones with significant expansion or contraction between timepoints. T cell phenotypes were assigned to bulk TCRbeta clonotypes by matching the clonotypes to single-cell RNA+TCR-seq clones that had the same TCRbeta sequence. Clone enrichment in tumor was computed as tumor frequency divided by PBMC frequency from bulk TCR sequencing. GLIPH was used to group TCRs into specificity groups, clusters of distinct TCRs likely recognizing common antigens via shared CDR3 motifs. In its TCRdb copy, this immuneACCESS table keeps in-frame sequences only and misses some clones. Where compared with another copy, unresolved V genes explain less than half of these, and the others have no known cause. V and J calls and clone size come straight from that table; D and trimming were deduced from the DNA. In this sample the table shows about 14,000 clones, 55% to 80% of which occur a single time. Together, the top ten hold 30% to 40% of the sample.

Per the publication, the time point label means: after anti-PD-1 therapy. Before and after PD-1 blockade, tumor biopsies came from the same primary tumor, making the samples site-matched. Treatment consisted of either cemiplimab 350 mg every 2 weeks or pembrolizumab 200 mg every 3 weeks. Squamous cell carcinoma samples after treatment were collected an average of 31 days after treatment began, which captured early T cell dynamics. For bulk TCRbeta sequencing, genomic DNA was extracted from tumor biopsies or peripheral blood, and input amounts ranged from 616 ng to 6,004 ng. To increase sensitivity for rare clonotypes compared with single-cell TCR sequencing, remaining biopsy material was subjected to bulk TCRbeta sequencing. Every patient was a poor candidate for surgical resection and had histologically proven advanced or metastatic basal or squamous cell carcinoma. The squamous cell carcinoma cohort included a few patients who had serial tumor biopsies taken during anti-PD-1 treatment. Fresh biopsies came from the site of the primary tumor, and part of the tissue was kept in RNAlater for exome and bulk TCR sequencing.

Overall study results and their limits: About two fifths of tumor TCR clonotypes were detected in blood, and some novel exhausted tumor clones were observed in pre-treatment blood, which was taken as suggesting peripheral recruitment. Exhausted CD8+ clones expanded after therapy were found to be mostly novel clonotypes undetected pre-treatment, suggesting clonal replacement rather than reinvigoration of pre-existing clones. Comparisons between pre- and post-treatment samples were the only ones where clonal replacement appeared, with none seen between two pre-treatment samples, a pattern that argues against artifacts from biopsy timing or location. In squamous cell carcinoma, roughly 50% of expanded exhausted clones were novel versus more than 25% of other expanded CD8+ clones. Where the novel T cell clones came from was not determined, and possible sources could include lymphoid organs or rare unexpanded clones inside the tumor or in the tumor periphery.

This specimen consisted of tumor tissue, obtained after anti-PD-1 treatment. This sequence uses TRBV7-3 and TRBJ2-3, with the D gene call left open. This TCR came from a human donor with cutaneous squamous cell carcinoma. The CDR3 loop reads CASSLGRDTDTQYF. The sequenced DNA: TGTGCCAGCAGCTTAGGGCGCGACACAGATACGCAGTATTTT.